Listed below are T cell receptor beta chains from one sample, sequenced in a study of tumor-infiltrating lymphocytes in primary liver carcinoma. TCRdb ran MiXCR on the multiplex PCR reads and lists one entry per CDR3 protein. The sample holds approximately 310,000 distinct CDR3 sequences, 65% seen once. Sequences were obtained from peripheral blood. These receptors originate from a man aged 40-49 years with primary liver carcinoma and hepatitis B virus infection. Both conserved end residues are part of each CDR3.

v_gene,CDR3aa
TRBV11-1,CVSSIPGTENEKLFF
TRBV5-6,CASSLWDRGTYGYTF
TRBV4-1,CASSSRTSGPGYEQYF
TRBV4-3,CASSLALTMETQYF
TRBV29-1,CSVDGSRDGYTF
TRBV6-5,CASSYRESSQPQLF
TRBV5-1,CASSLDLGETQYF
TRBV5-6,CASCLGQGKETQYF
TRBV5-1,CASSLASGRDSYNEQFF
TRBV11-3,CASNCGTGPYNEQFF
TRBV6-5,CASSLNRQEAYELYF
TRBV12-3/TRBV12-4,CVRSLDPFLRSGNQPQHF
TRBV5-1,CASSPGFQETQYF
TRBV11-1,CASNLGREDTEAFF
TRBV5-5,CGSSLPGGNRPQHF
TRBV5-4,CASSLEGRMAFF
TRBV28,CASSFAAGTYEQYF
TRBV11-3,CASSSGQGNEHFF
TRBV10-3,CAMSEERNTEAFF
TRBV5-1,CASREGSTDTQYF
TRBV11-2,CASSMGQETKYF
TRBV11-1,CASSLEFYTGELLF
TRBV11-2,CASSPTRGSNEQFF
TRBV4-1,CASSQVGVNEQFF
TRBV7-9,CASRSGTGTDGELFF
TRBV28,CASSPGQGRSGANVLTF
TRBV7-9,CASSPTKYSGNTTYF
TRBV6-1,CASSLDRPNQPQHF
TRBV6-2/TRBV6-3,CASSTPLTGHTEAFF
TRBV11-3,CASRSTIYNEQFF
TRBV11-1,CASSLVCNYGYTF
TRBV5-6,CASCPRVRAIEAFF
TRBV14,CGSSNRGSSGNTIYF
TRBV7-9,CVSSLAGGDQPQHF
TRBV29-1,CSVEAGVLYNEQFF
TRBV11-1,CTSSFQGPLDNGQFF
TRBV6-5,CASNYTADSSYEQYF
TRBV28,CASGLGGPQETPYF
TRBV11-1,CASIAGRSDTRYF
TRBV30,CAWHRATEAFF
TRBV11-1,CASSSRGSGTSTDTQYF